One T cell receptor beta chain is described in this entry. Its antigen is unknown. The sample is drawn from a study of beta chain features in type 1 diabetes. About the study: The patients were much like the healthy donors in age, gender and cell yields.

This CDR3 region has 16 residues. V gave up 1 base and J gave up 6 bases; unmatched junction bases: 2. The germline CDR1 and CDR2 sequences are ENHRY and SYGVKD. Broader study findings: In the patient group, naive, central memory and Treg TCRB repertoires seemed more alike than in the healthy donor group.

The sequenced template was cDNA made from the entire isolated RNA. Clones were sequenced by immunoSEQ multiplex PCR, and TCRdb holds only the in-frame ones, with some missing. The table shows about 330,000 clones, with more than 9.5% occurring only once. Specimen: naive CD4+ T cells from blood. The source of this sequence is a woman aged 25 to 39 in good health. The V call is TRBV10-3, the J call TRBJ2-1; 14 nucleotides align to TRBD2. The CDR3 sequence is CAISEWGTSGGNEQFF. CDR3 in DNA: TGTGCCATCAGTGAGTGGGGGACTAGCGGGGGCAATGAGCAGTTCTTC.